The 4 T cell receptor beta chains below were found in one sample sequenced in a study of blood T cell repertoires in COVID-19. The table came from immunoSEQ multiplex PCR; TCRdb's copy has only in-frame clones and leaves some out. The repertoire holds about 70,000 clones, with 86% as singletons. Input material: peripheral blood. The receptors were gathered from a woman in her sixties with acute or convalescent COVID-19.

The CDR3 DNA sequence: TGTGCCAGCAGCCCCGGGACTGGAGAGACCCAGTACTTC. It specifies CASSPGTGETQYF. V and J are TRBV3-1 (or the pseudogene TRBV3-2) and TRBJ2-5; D perhaps matches TRBD2 (6 bases). V gave up 4 bases and J gave up 4 bases, with 10 bases separating them. Germline-derived CDR1 and CDR2 are LGHDT and YNNKEL (reference sequence). This CDR3 region has 13 residues.

This sequence joins TRBV11-3 and TRBJ2-1; 7 bases line up with TRBD1. Germline-derived CDR1 and CDR2 are SGHNT and YENEEA. The CDR3 is 15 residues long. With V trimmed by 1 base and J by 0 bases, 0 bases remained unmatched. The CDR3 nucleotides are TGTGCCAGCAGCTTAGCAGGGGGCTCCTACAATGAGCAGTTCTTC. This encodes CASSLAGGSYNEQFF.

The chain combines TRBV4-2 with TRBJ2-1; TRBD2 matches at 10 bases. The CDR3 sequence is 16 residues long. Germline assignment: CDR1 LGHNA and CDR2 YNFKEQ. With 1 base clipped from V and 10 bases from J, the junction kept 10 bases outside the gene matches. CDR3 bases: TGTGCCAGCAGCCAAGGAGGACTAGCGGCCCGAGGGGAGCAGTTCTTC. Residues: CASSQGGLAARGEQFF.

The chain is built from TRBV6-5 and TRBJ1-6; no clear D gene. V was clipped by 7 bases and J by 0 bases, with 10 bases between them. From germline, CDR1 is MNHEY and CDR2 SVGAGI. The CDR3 consists of 15 residues. The CDR3, as DNA: TGTGCCAGCAATCAGGAACTCTCCTATAATTCACCCCTCCACTTT. Translated: CASNQELSYNSPLHF.